A selection of T cell receptor beta chains follows, all from one sample in a study of identical twins. Via MiXCR, TCRdb re-called the 5' RACE reads, giving one row per CDR3 protein. Seen here are around 680,000 distinct CDR3 sequences, 8.6% observed once, and the top ten hold 0.8% to 1%. The same sample was also studied in work on yellow fever vaccine responses in identical twins.

The sequenced sample consisted of PBMCs. Receptor source: a woman between 18 and 29 years old in good health. The CDR3 runs from the conserved cysteine through the conserved F or W. Fields, in order: J gene, CDR3 length, V gene, CDR3 protein.

>TRBJ2-5|15|TRBV6-5
CASSYSGQGAETQYF
>TRBJ1-1|13|TRBV11-2
CASSLVGYTEAFF
>TRBJ1-6|13|TRBV27
CASSQTAGSPLHF
>TRBJ2-1|16|TRBV7-9
CASSLGELAGDNEQFF
>TRBJ2-5|12|TRBV30
CAWTGNQETQYF
>TRBJ2-6|15|TRBV11-2
CASSFTGAGANVLTF
>TRBJ2-7|13|TRBV19
CASSTSQVYEQYF
>TRBJ1-5|15|TRBV30
CAWRAQGGSNQPQHF
>TRBJ1-2|14|TRBV10-3
CAISELGQTYGYTF
>TRBJ2-5|16|TRBV7-2
CASALYQGLWEETQYF
>TRBJ2-1|17|TRBV4-1
CASSRLRSGIVYNEQFF
>TRBJ2-7|16|TRBV29-1
CSVEGRDRGLEYEQYF
>TRBJ2-5|19|TRBV5-6
CASSLYWAGPSIQKETQYF
>TRBJ2-7|14|TRBV29-1
CSENFRDRENEQYF
>TRBJ2-1|19|TRBV20-1
CSARGQLAGVIEQTDEQFF
>TRBJ2-1|15|TRBV9
CASSVGLVKGNEQFF
>TRBJ2-2|17|TRBV6-1
CASTNSLSVPHTGELFF
>TRBJ2-7|16|TRBV10-2
CASSESSGVVAYEQYF
>TRBJ2-5|14|TRBV20-1
CSAKKASKGETQYF
>TRBJ2-7|15|TRBV5-5
CASSLARDWNYEQYF
>TRBJ2-2|16|TRBV12-3/TRBV12-4
CASSLKASGWTGELFF
>TRBJ2-1|15|TRBV20-1
CSASSSQDQRNEQFF
>TRBJ2-2|17|TRBV7-2
CASSLPPGQGNGGELFF
>TRBJ2-1|14|TRBV12-3/TRBV12-4
CASRSGTSKHEQFF
>TRBJ2-3|15|TRBV25-1
CASSALAENTDTQYF
>TRBJ2-7|15|TRBV4-3
CASSLAGGQGYEQYF
>TRBJ1-2|11|TRBV20-1
CSAPTGVGYTF
>TRBJ2-2|15|TRBV3-1
CASSLTGGNTGELFF
>TRBJ2-7|14|TRBV20-1
CSASGAGLGYEQYF
>TRBJ1-5|13|TRBV5-5
CASSLETSWPQHF
>TRBJ2-3|18|TRBV6-5
CASSYDPGTSGNTDTQYF
>TRBJ2-1|15|TRBV5-1
CASSRRDTSYNEQFF
>TRBJ2-1|13|TRBV30
CAWTSGLWDEQFF